This T cell receptor beta chain stems from a study of blood T cell repertoires in COVID-19. Study summary: COVID-19 samples collected from the United States, Italy and Spain covered acute and convalescent phases.

Sequenced by immunoSEQ multiplex PCR; TCRdb stores in-frame clones only, minus some. The sample shows roughly 250,000 clones, roughly 80% of them seen only once. Per germline, CDR1 MDHEN and CDR2 SYDVKM. V shed 4 bases and J shed 4 bases, with 14 bases lying between them. The CDR3 sequence is 15 residues long. The origin of this receptor is a woman older than 75 with acute or convalescent COVID-19. The chain links TRBV28 to TRBJ1-3; a possible D gene is TRBD1 (5 bases). Sequenced sample: peripheral blood. The DNA of the CDR3 is TGTGCCAGCAGTTCCCCCGAGACAGTCGGAAACACCATATATTTT. Translation gives CASSSPETVGNTIYF.